The 24 T cell receptor beta chains in this list originate from one sample, sequenced in a study of blood T cell repertoires in COVID-19. TCRdb's copy holds only in-frame clones and misses some; the assay was immunoSEQ multiplex PCR. The data hold 350,000 or so clones, with over 75% observed a single time. Sequencing input: PBMCs or T cells enriched from blood (not recorded which). The receptors were gathered from a woman aged 25 to 39 who had recovered from COVID-19.

DNA for the CDR3: TGTGCCAGTAGCCCTAGGGGAAATCAGCCCCAGCATTTT. The encoded protein is CASSPRGNQPQHF. The V and J genes are TRBV19 and TRBJ1-5, with D tentatively TRBD1 (5 bases). Deletions cut 6 bases from V and 4 bases from J, with 10 bases between. This CDR3 is built from 13 residues. Germline CDR1 is LNHDA and CDR2 is SQIVND (reference sequence).

The chain recombines TRBV19 with TRBJ2-3; the match to TRBD1 covers 9 bases. Germline V gives CDR1 LNHDA, CDR2 SQIVND (reference sequence). V trimming: 4 bases; J trimming: 0 bases; junction bases outside the gene matches: 8. The CDR3 spans 17 residues. The CDR3 nucleotides are TGTGCCAGTAGTAGTTTGTACAGGGGGCCTAGCACAGATACGCAGTATTTT. Its translation: CASSSLYRGPSTDTQYF. Together with reference TRBV19 and TRBJ2-3, the CDR3 gives the full variable domain: DGGITQSPKYLFRKEGQNVTLSCEQNLNHDAMYWYRQDPGQGLRLIYYSQIVNDFQKGDIAEGYSVSREKKESFPLTVTSAQKNPTAFYLCASSSLYRGPSTDTQYFGPGTRLTVL.

This rearrangement joins TRBV18 to TRBJ1-6, with a weak D call TRBD1 (5 bases). V was shortened by 6 bases and J by 5 bases, with 17 bases between the two germline ends. The CDR3 totals 16 residues. Germline V CDR1 and CDR2: KGHSH, LQKENI. DNA for the CDR3: TGTGCCAGCTCTCCCCAGGGCAGGGCCAATAATTCACCCCTCCACTTT. Translation gives CASSPQGRANNSPLHF.

The chain joins TRBV5-5 to TRBJ2-3, with 8 nucleotides matching TRBD2. The CDR3 totals 16 residues. V was pared by 4 bases and J by 2 bases, with 9 bases of the junction left unmatched. Per germline, CDR1 SGHKS and CDR2 YYEKEE (reference sequence). Here the CDR3 DNA reads TGTGCCAGCAGCCGAGGTAGCGGGGAAAACACAGATACGCAGTATTTT. It specifies CASSRGSGENTDTQYF.

The chain uses TRBV6-5 and TRBJ1-1; 9 bases match TRBD1. V lost 2 bases, J lost 3 bases, and 4 bases stayed unmatched. Germline V gene data show CDR1 as MNHEY and CDR2 as SVGAGI. The length of the CDR3 is 15 residues. The CDR3 loop is CASSYNRQGDTEAFF. The CDR3 DNA reads as TGTGCCAGCAGTTACAACAGACAGGGGGACACTGAAGCTTTCTTT.

This chain links TRBV18 with TRBJ1-1, with D maybe TRBD1 (5 bases). The germline V gene encodes CDR1 KGHSH and CDR2 LQKENI. V dropped 3 bases and J dropped 1 base, with 12 bases sitting between them. The CDR3 spans 15 residues. The CDR3 nucleotides read TGTGCCAGCTCACCGGGATTAACAGGGAACACTGAAGCTTTCTTT. Translating gives CASSPGLTGNTEAFF. Filled out from reference TRBV18 and TRBJ1-1, the complete variable domain reads NAGVMQNPRHLVRRRGQEARLRCSPMKGHSHVYWYRQLPEEGLKFMVYLQKENIIDESGMPKERFSAEFPKEGPSILRIQQVVRGDSAAYFCASSPGLTGNTEAFFGQGTRLTVV.

The chain uses TRBV28 and TRBJ2-4; 11 bases are a match to TRBD1. The CDR3 consists of 17 residues. Germline values: CDR1 MDHEN, CDR2 SYDVKM. The junction had 10 bases not matched to a gene; V was cut back by 5 bases and J by 4 bases. This CDR3 reads CASSPRGTGGSKNIQYF. In DNA, the CDR3 is TGTGCCAGCAGTCCCCGGGGGACAGGGGGTTCAAAAAACATTCAGTACTTC.

This clone showed up just once. The J gene is TRBJ2-3, the V gene TRBV7-8, with D uncertain. This CDR3 spans 15 amino acids. The germline V and J ends were trimmed by 4 bases and 5 bases, with 16 bases remaining between them. The germline CDR1 and CDR2 sequences are SGHVS and FQNEAQ. CDR3 DNA: TGTGCCAGCAGCTCTGAACTTAACCGTAGAGATACGCAGTATTTT. Translating it yields CASSSELNRRDTQYF.

The V and J genes are TRBV28 and TRBJ1-1; D is possibly TRBD1 (5 bases). The CDR3 covers 13 residues. The ends were cut back, 2 bases at V and 3 bases at J, with 7 bases in the middle. The germline V gene encodes CDR1 MDHEN and CDR2 SYDVKM. CDR3: CASSLKGYTEAFF. In DNA form, the CDR3 reads TGTGCCAGCAGTTTAAAGGGGTACACTGAAGCTTTCTTT.

This sequence joins TRBV14 and TRBJ1-1; no reliable D call. In germline, CDR1 is SGHDN, CDR2 FVKESK. With 4 bases removed from V and 7 bases from J, the gap between germline ends came to 13 bases. This CDR3 is 13 amino acids long. This CDR3 is CASSPNRVGEAFF. CDR3 sequence (DNA): TGTGCCAGCAGCCCAAATCGAGTTGGTGAAGCTTTCTTT. Using reference TRBV14 and TRBJ1-1 for the parts outside the CDR3, the full variable domain is EAGVTQFPSHSVIEKGQTVTLRCDPISGHDNLYWYRRVMGKEIKFLLHFVKESKQDESGMPNNRFLAERTGGTYSTLKVQPAELEDSGVYFCASSPNRVGEAFFGQGTRLTVV.

The chain carries TRBV6-5 and TRBJ2-2; no clear D gene. V lost 2 bases, J lost 1 base, and 5 bases lay in between. The V gene's germline CDR1 is MNHEY and CDR2 SVGAGI. This CDR3 is 14 amino acids long. In nucleotides, the CDR3 is TGTGCCAGCAGTTACGGAGTGAACACCGGGGAGCTGTTTTTT. Its translation: CASSYGVNTGELFF.

The rearrangement links TRBV6-5 to TRBJ1-1; D is ambiguous. The CDR3 spans 16 residues. CDR1 is MNHEY, CDR2 SVGAGI, per germline. V gave up 4 bases and J gave up 0 bases, with 15 bases separating them. CDR3 loop: CASSFQGSPLNTEAFF. For the CDR3, the DNA is TGTGCCAGCAGTTTCCAAGGTAGCCCATTGAACACTGAAGCTTTCTTT.

The chain links TRBV28 to TRBJ1-1; no definite D call. Germline CDR1 reads MDHEN; CDR2 reads SYDVKM. Between the trimmed V and J ends, which lost 4 bases and 11 bases, there was a span of 14 bases. The CDR3 contains 12 residues. CDR3 bases: TGTGCCAGCAGTTCTGGGCCCCGAGAGGCTTTCTTT. Encoded protein: CASSSGPREAFF.

The V gene is TRBV12-3 or TRBV12-4, the J gene TRBJ2-5; D ambiguous. The CDR3 spans 12 residues. V gave up 4 bases and J gave up 4 bases, with 7 bases separating them. The CDR3 is CASSSPLETQYF. The DNA of the CDR3 is TGTGCCAGCAGTTCCCCCCTAGAGACCCAGTACTTC.

This rearrangement joins TRBV18 to TRBJ1-1; 9 nucleotides agree with TRBD1. The germline gives CDR1 KGHSH, CDR2 LQKENI. The V segment lost 6 bases and the J segment 3 bases; nucleotides outside the gene matches: 11. The CDR3 extends over 16 amino acids. The CDR3 loop reads CASSPGTGKDDTEAFF. The CDR3 DNA follows: TGTGCCAGCTCGCCAGGGACAGGGAAAGACGACACTGAAGCTTTCTTT.

This clone was detected only once. This chain uses TRBV21-1 with TRBJ1-6; TRBD1, the table's D call, was not compared with the DNA. TRBV21-1 is a known pseudogene. This CDR3 contains 16 residues. The CDR3: CASSSTGPGWESPLHF. CDR3 coding DNA: TGTGCCAGCAGCTCGACAGGCCCAGGGTGGGAATCACCCCTCCACTTT.

The chain is built from TRBV2 and TRBJ2-1, with 8 bases matching TRBD2. Germline values: CDR1 SNHLY, CDR2 FYNNEI. The CDR3 is 15 residues long. The V segment lost 7 bases and the J segment 2 bases; nucleotides outside the gene matches: 7. CDR3 protein: CASKSGGRTYNEQFF. The CDR3 DNA follows: TGTGCCAGCAAGAGCGGGGGCAGGACCTACAATGAGCAGTTCTTC.

DNA of the CDR3: TGTGCCAGCTCACCAGGTGCGGGCTACGAGCAGTACTTC. It translates to CASSPGAGYEQYF. The chain employs TRBV18 and TRBJ2-7; tentatively, D is TRBD2 (5 bases). The V end lost 2 bases, the J end lost 3 bases, and 8 bases lay between the germline ends. The germline gives CDR1 KGHSH, CDR2 LQKENI. CDR3 length: 13 amino acids.

V and J are TRBV28 and TRBJ2-7; 7 bases agree with TRBD1. J was trimmed by 2 bases and V by 8 bases; bases with no gene match: 6. The CDR3 extends over 13 amino acids. Germline V lookup: CDR1 MDHEN, CDR2 SYDVKM. CDR3 in DNA: TGTGCCAGCGGCAGGGACAGCCCCTACGAGCAGTACTTC. Protein: CASGRDSPYEQYF.

This chain uses TRBV7-2 with TRBJ1-5; maybe TRBD1 (5 bases). CDR1 SGHTA and CDR2 FQGNSA come from the germline V gene. This CDR3 has 14 residues. Trimming stripped 7 bases from V and 2 bases from J, with 12 bases between. The chain's CDR3 is CASTGGVGNQPQHF. In nucleotides, the CDR3 is TGTGCCAGCACCGGGGGGGTTGGCAATCAGCCCCAGCATTTT.

The V call is TRBV5-6, the J call TRBJ1-4, with TRBD1 matching over 7 bases. There are 13 residues in the CDR3. Unmatched junction bases numbered 2, after V lost 4 bases and J lost 5 bases. The germline V gene encodes CDR1 SGHDT and CDR2 YYEEEE. The CDR3 DNA reads TGTGCCAGCAGCCCGACAGGGAATGAAAAACTGTTTTTT. Its translation is CASSPTGNEKLFF.

The chain combines TRBV3-1 (or the pseudogene TRBV3-2) with TRBJ1-2, with D unclear. The CDR3 loop spans 14 amino acids. Deletions cut 1 base from V and 4 bases from J, with 10 bases between. CDR1 and CDR2 (germline): LGHDT, YNNKEL (reference sequence). The CDR3 protein is CASSQVDGSYGYTF. The CDR3 DNA follows: TGTGCCAGCAGCCAAGTGGACGGGAGCTATGGCTACACCTTC.

This clone was counted once. The V call is TRBV6-1, the J call TRBJ2-7; TRBD1 aligns across 10 bases. With V trimmed by 3 bases and J by 11 bases, 10 bases remained unmatched. This CDR3 spans 14 amino acids. The germline gives CDR1 MNHNS, CDR2 SASEGT. The CDR3 coding sequence is TGTGCCAGCAGTGAGCTGACAGGGGGCGGGGTAGAGTACTTC. It specifies CASSELTGGGVEYF.

This chain connects TRBV5-5 to TRBJ2-4; D uncertain. CDR3 length: 14 amino acids. Trimming removed 6 bases at V and 1 base at J, with 11 bases between. CDR1 and CDR2 from the germline V gene are SGHKS and YYEKEE (reference sequence). CDR3 in DNA: TGTGCCAGCACCCGGCGGTGGGCCAAAAACATTCAGTACTTC. This encodes CASTRRWAKNIQYF.